The T cell receptor (beta chain) described here comes from a study of control samples from healthy donors and cancer patients. The V gene's germline CDR1 is SGHRS and CDR2 YFSETQ. The trim removed 3 bases at V and 5 bases at J, leaving 1 base unmatched. CDR3 length: 13 residues. Some clones are missing from TCRdb's copy, which holds only in-frame ones; the method was immunoSEQ multiplex PCR. There are approximately 150,000 clones in the sample; 89% occur only once, and 4.9% lies in the top ten. This chain connects TRBV5-1 to TRBJ2-2, with TRBD1 matching over 7 bases. The sequenced sample consisted of blood. The TCR sequence derives from a young man in good health. The CDR3 DNA reads as TGCGCCAGCAGCTCACAGGGGACCGGGGAGCTGTTTTTT. Translated: CASSSQGTGELFF.